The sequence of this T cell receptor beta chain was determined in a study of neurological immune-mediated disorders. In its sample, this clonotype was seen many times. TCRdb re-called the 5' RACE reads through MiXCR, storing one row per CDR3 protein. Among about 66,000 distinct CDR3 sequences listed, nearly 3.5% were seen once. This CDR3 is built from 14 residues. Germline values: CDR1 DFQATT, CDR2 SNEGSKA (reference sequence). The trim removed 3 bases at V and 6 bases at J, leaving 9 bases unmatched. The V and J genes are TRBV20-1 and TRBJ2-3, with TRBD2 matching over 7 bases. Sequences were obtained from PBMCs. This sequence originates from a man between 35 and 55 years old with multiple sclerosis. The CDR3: CSARAGVRADTQYF. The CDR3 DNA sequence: TGCAGTGCTAGGGCGGGAGTAAGGGCGGATACGCAGTATTTT.